This TCR beta chain was found in a study of T cell repertoires in cytomegalovirus infection. Study-wide background: Public TCR beta signatures indicated both CMV infection and matching HLA type.

Trimming left V 2 bases short and J 2 bases short, with 9 bases between. Germline V lookup: CDR1 MNHNS, CDR2 SASEGT. The CDR3 runs to 14 residues. Findings of the study overall: Totalled public TCR beta family frequency picked out people who carried CMV plus the relevant HLA. In two of eight donors, the top clonotype was HLA-C-restricted CMV-specific.

This clonotype occurred a few times. Its target is not known. TCRdb analysed the reads with MiXCR anew, one entry per CDR3 protein. The repertoire consists of roughly 760,000 distinct CDR3 sequences, with 35% occurring once and the leading ten covering more than 2.5%. The clonotype was recovered from a human donor in good health (CMV status not recorded). Some clones in this sample may be carry-over from other donors' samples. This chain joins TRBV6-1 and TRBJ1-1; D call uncertain. Sequencing was carried out using PBMCs. The CDR3 spells CASSEWPGNTEAFF. CDR3 in DNA: TGTGCCAGCAGTGAATGGCCGGGAAACACTGAAGCTTTCTTT.